These 5 T cell receptor beta chains were all obtained from the same sample, sequenced in a study of cytomegalovirus exposure and HLA in healthy donors. PCR was performed using 60 Vbeta and 13 Jbeta primers. Here immunoSEQ multiplex PCR was the method, and the copy in TCRdb shows in-frame clones only, minus some. Among about 130,000 clones listed, about four fifths were seen once. The specimen was PBMCs. The receptor source for this set is a man aged 25-40 years in good health and CMV-seronegative.

The J gene is TRBJ2-7, the V gene TRBV6-6; D call uncertain. V dropped 2 bases and J dropped 2 bases, with 7 bases sitting between them. This CDR3 spans 13 amino acids. Germline CDR1 reads MNHNY; CDR2 reads SVGAGI (reference sequence). CDR3: CASSYTDTYEQYF. CDR3 DNA sequence: TGTGCCAGCAGTTACACCGACACCTACGAGCAGTACTTC.

The J gene is TRBJ2-7, the V gene TRBV5-4; 7 bases match TRBD2. Per germline, CDR1 SGHNT and CDR2 YYREEE (reference sequence). This CDR3 comprises 13 residues. The trim removed 4 bases at V and 4 bases at J, leaving 5 bases unmatched. The CDR3 loop reads CASSPGGRYEQYF. The CDR3 coding sequence is TGTGCCAGCAGCCCGGGGGGTAGATACGAGCAGTACTTC.

The chain recombines TRBV10-3 with TRBJ2-1; possible D gene TRBD1, 6 bases. Germline CDR1 ENHRY, CDR2 SYGVKD. Trimming took off 7 bases at V and 4 bases at J, with 17 bases between the two ends. The CDR3 totals 15 residues. CDR3 region: CAINSEGEKYNEQFF. The CDR3 bases are TGTGCCATCAACTCCGAGGGGGAGAAATACAATGAGCAGTTCTTC.

This sequence joins TRBV28 and TRBJ2-2, with D possibly matching TRBD1 (5 bases). V shed 6 bases and J shed 1 base, with 9 bases lying between them. The germline CDR1 and CDR2 sequences are MDHEN and SYDVKM. This CDR3 has 14 amino acids. This CDR3 is CASSVGLNTGELFF. CDR3 coding DNA: TGTGCCAGCAGCGTGGGGCTGAACACCGGGGAGCTGTTTTTT.

The rearrangement joins TRBV19 to TRBJ2-7; D remains unclear. In germline, CDR1 is LNHDA, CDR2 SQIVND (reference sequence). V was cut by 1 base and J by 0 bases, with 7 bases left in between. This CDR3 is built from 14 residues. The CDR3 region has the DNA TGTGCCAGTAGTATAGCAGGCAACTCCTACGAGCAGTACTTC. Amino acid sequence: CASSIAGNSYEQYF.